Shown below are 21 T cell receptor beta chains from a single sample sequenced in a study of blood T cell repertoires in COVID-19. The table came from immunoSEQ multiplex PCR; TCRdb's copy has only in-frame clones and leaves some out. This table has 75,000 to 90,000 clones, around 90% appearing once. Sample: peripheral blood. The origin of the receptors is a woman aged 50 to 60 in a cohort sampled during active COVID-19.

The rearrangement uses TRBV28 and TRBJ2-1, with D possibly being TRBD2 (5 bases). The CDR3 length is 14 residues. Germline values: CDR1 MDHEN, CDR2 SYDVKM. V lost 2 bases and J lost 8, with 13 bases in between. Here the CDR3 reads CASSLVGARDEQFF. In DNA, the CDR3 is TGTGCCAGCAGTTTAGTCGGCGCGAGGGATGAGCAGTTCTTC.

This clone was picked up many times. The V call is TRBV3-1 (or the pseudogene TRBV3-2), the J call TRBJ2-1; D possibly corresponds to TRBD2 (6 bases). The CDR3 runs to 17 residues. The V end was cut by 3 bases, the J end by 6 bases, with 21 bases between. The germline CDR1 and CDR2 sequences are LGHDT and YNNKEL (reference sequence). CDR3 bases: TGTGCCAGCAGCCACAGAAGGGGCACTAGCAGTATCAATGAGCAGTTCTTC. Protein product: CASSHRRGTSSINEQFF.

This rearrangement joins TRBV19 to TRBJ1-5; tentatively, D is TRBD1 (5 bases). Germline V gene sequence: CDR1 LNHDA, CDR2 SQIVND (reference sequence). Trimming took 5 bases from V and 4 from J, leaving 9 bases between them. The CDR3 has 13 residues. The CDR3 region has the DNA TGTGCCAGTAGTCGGGAGGGGAATCAGCCCCAGCATTTT. This sequence encodes CASSREGNQPQHF.

V and J are TRBV10-3 and TRBJ1-3, with 7 bases lining up with TRBD1. The CDR3 loop spans 16 amino acids. The germline V gene encodes CDR1 ENHRY and CDR2 SYGVKD. The trim removed 5 bases at V and 0 bases at J, leaving 7 bases unmatched. The CDR3 here is CAISSGTANSGNTIYF. CDR3 nucleotide sequence: TGTGCCATCAGTTCCGGGACAGCAAACTCTGGAAACACCATATATTTT.

This chain connects TRBV28 to TRBJ1-2; 8 nucleotides line up with TRBD1. CDR1 is MDHEN and CDR2 is SYDVKM in the germline V gene. The J segment lost 4 bases and the V segment lost 1 base, leaving 8 bases of the junction unmatched. This CDR3 is 16 amino acids long. CDR3 DNA sequence: TGTGCCAGCAGTTTATCGGAGGACAGGGTGAGCTATGGCTACACCTTC. Translated: CASSLSEDRVSYGYTF.

V is TRBV24-1 and J is TRBJ1-2, with 9 bases lining up with TRBD1. J gave up 6 bases and V 4 bases, and 11 bases lay outside the gene matches. This CDR3 comprises 16 residues. Germline assignment: CDR1 KGHDR and CDR2 SFDVKD. CDR3 in DNA: TGTGCCACCAGTGAGGGGACAGGGTCTTCCATTGATGGCTACACCTTC. As protein: CATSEGTGSSIDGYTF.

The CDR3 is CASSPTPTSGRNEQYF. The DNA for the CDR3 is TGTGCCAGCAGCCCCACCCCGACTAGCGGGAGGAACGAGCAGTACTTC. This chain links TRBV28 with TRBJ2-7; 13 bases align to TRBD2. The junction had 10 bases not matched to a gene; V was cut back by 6 bases and J by 5 bases. Germline V gene data show CDR1 as MDHEN and CDR2 as SYDVKM. The CDR3 extends over 16 amino acids.

Turning to this clone: This same CDR3 is encoded by further DNA sequences in the sample. The CDR3: CASRGGAGTGELFF. The CDR3 DNA is TGTGCCAGCCGGGGGGGTGCGGGCACCGGGGAGCTGTTTTTT. The chain is built from TRBV7-9 and TRBJ2-2; 8 bases agree with TRBD2. The junction had 6 bases not matched to a gene; V was cut back by 8 bases and J by 4 bases. This CDR3 has 14 residues. Per the germline V gene, CDR1 is SEHNR and CDR2 is FQNEAQ (reference sequence).

This chain joins TRBV7-9 and TRBJ1-1, with 8 bases matching TRBD1. V lost 5 bases to trimming and J lost 5 bases; unmatched junction nucleotides: 7. This CDR3 has 14 amino acids. Germline values: CDR1 SEHNR, CDR2 FQNEAQ (reference sequence). The CDR3 nucleotides are TGTGCCAGCAGCACCCAGGACAGGGCTACTGAAGCTTTCTTT. This gives the protein CASSTQDRATEAFF.

V gene TRBV7-2 combines with J gene TRBJ2-5, with a possible D match to TRBD2 (6 bases). Germline V gene lookup returns CDR1 SGHTA and CDR2 FQGNSA. CDR3 size: 16 residues. V was pared by 4 bases and J by 7 bases, with 22 bases between. The CDR3: CASSSQRSGPGGTQYF. The CDR3 DNA follows: TGTGCCAGCAGCTCACAGCGCTCAGGCCCCGGGGGGACCCAGTACTTC.

The sample holds one count of this clone. The chain has TRBV5-4 and TRBJ2-5; possibly TRBD2 for D (6 bases). The CDR3 runs to 14 residues. Deletions cut 0 bases from V and 4 bases from J, with 10 bases between. CDR1 and CDR2 (germline): SGHNT, YYREEE (reference sequence). The CDR3: CASSLAPSVETQYF. DNA of the CDR3: TGTGCCAGCAGCTTGGCCCCTAGCGTAGAGACCCAGTACTTC.

This chain joins TRBV9 and TRBJ1-2; TRBD1 agrees at 11 bases. Germline CDR1 SGDLS, CDR2 YYNGEE. The trim removed 5 bases at V and 6 bases at J, leaving 3 bases unmatched. The CDR3 spans 13 residues. The CDR3 spells CASRRTGGNGYTF. The DNA for the CDR3 is TGTGCCAGCAGGAGGACAGGGGGCAATGGCTACACCTTC.

The CDR3 reads CASSVTGTSGSTEQFF. The CDR3 DNA reads as TGTGCCAGTAGTGTCACCGGGACTAGCGGGAGCACTGAGCAGTTCTTC. The chain links TRBV19 to TRBJ2-1; 14 bases agree with TRBD2. Germline CDR1 and CDR2: LNHDA and SQIVND (reference sequence). V dropped 5 bases and J dropped 9; count of bases not matched to a gene: 9. The CDR3 has 16 residues.

The chain links TRBV19 to TRBJ2-1; no clear D gene. The CDR3 consists of 14 residues. The V and J ends lost 2 bases and 5 bases respectively, with 10 bases between them. Germline V CDR1 and CDR2: LNHDA, SQIVND (reference sequence). The CDR3 here is CASSITTNNNEQFF. In DNA form, the CDR3 reads TGTGCCAGTAGTATAACTACGAATAACAATGAGCAGTTCTTC.

The CDR3 spells CASSRLQGVSGANVLTF. CDR3 bases: TGTGCCAGCAGCCGATTGCAGGGGGTCTCTGGGGCCAACGTCCTGACTTTC. V is TRBV14 and J is TRBJ2-6; TRBD1 agrees at 7 bases. The J segment lost 0 bases and the V segment lost 4 bases, leaving 6 bases of the junction unmatched. Germline values: CDR1 SGHDN, CDR2 FVKESK. CDR3 length equals 17 residues.

This chain joins TRBV18 and TRBJ1-4, with TRBD1 as a possible D gene (6 bases). The germline V gene encodes CDR1 KGHSH and CDR2 LQKENI. The CDR3 runs to 17 residues. Deletions cut 4 bases from V and 5 bases from J, with 20 bases between. CDR3 nucleotides: TGTGCCAGCTCACGACTTGCAGGGGATCTGAAGAATGAAAAACTGTTTTTT. Translating gives CASSRLAGDLKNEKLFF.

This clone was seen once. The rearrangement uses TRBV5-4 and TRBJ2-2; 7 positions agree with TRBD2. Trimming at V came to 3 bases and at J to 7 bases, leaving 6 bases not matched to a gene. The CDR3 consists of 14 residues. Germline assignment: CDR1 SGHNT and CDR2 YYREEE (reference sequence). DNA of the CDR3: TGTGCCAGCAGCTGGGGAGGGCCGGGCGGGGAGCTGTTTTTT. Encoded protein: CASSWGGPGGELFF.

J is TRBJ2-2 and V is TRBV2, with a possible D match to TRBD1 (5 bases). The CDR3 is 13 residues long. With 6 bases removed from V and 7 bases from J, the gap between germline ends came to 12 bases. Germline loops: CDR1 SNHLY, CDR2 FYNNEI. The CDR3 nucleotides read TGTGCCAGCAGAGCAACAGGTTACGGGGAGCTGTTTTTT. Protein product: CASRATGYGELFF.

This sequence joins TRBV28 and TRBJ1-2; D is uncertain. The germline CDR1 and CDR2 sequences are MDHEN and SYDVKM. The CDR3 sequence is 12 residues long. V gave up 7 bases and J gave up 7 bases, with 13 bases separating them. As DNA, the CDR3 is TGTGCCAGCACGGCAGCGGTAGGTGGCTACACCTTC. This translates into CASTAAVGGYTF.

The V and J genes are TRBV30 and TRBJ2-7; TRBD2 matches at 7 bases. J lost 3 bases, V lost 0 bases, and 5 bases had no gene match. CDR1 and CDR2 from the germline V gene are GTSNPN and SVGIG (reference sequence). The CDR3 is 14 amino acids. Here the CDR3 reads CAWSVRGVFYEQYF. The CDR3 DNA reads as TGTGCCTGGAGTGTCCGGGGGGTATTCTACGAGCAGTACTTC. The full variable domain, its missing parts supplied by reference TRBV30 and TRBJ2-7, is SQTIHQWPATLVQPVGSPLSLECTVEGTSNPNLYWYRQAAGRGLQLLFYSVGIGQISSEVPQNLSASRPQDRQFILSSKKLLLSDSGFYLCAWSVRGVFYEQYFGPGTRLTVT.

The chain carries TRBV27 and TRBJ2-1, with 9 positions matching TRBD2. V trimming: 5 bases; J trimming: 2 bases; junction bases outside the gene matches: 4. Germline V gene lookup returns CDR1 MNHEY and CDR2 SMNVEV (reference sequence). The CDR3 has 15 amino acids. The CDR3 sequence: CASSSSGSPYNEQFF. CDR3 bases: TGTGCCAGCAGTAGTAGCGGGAGCCCCTACAATGAGCAGTTCTTC.